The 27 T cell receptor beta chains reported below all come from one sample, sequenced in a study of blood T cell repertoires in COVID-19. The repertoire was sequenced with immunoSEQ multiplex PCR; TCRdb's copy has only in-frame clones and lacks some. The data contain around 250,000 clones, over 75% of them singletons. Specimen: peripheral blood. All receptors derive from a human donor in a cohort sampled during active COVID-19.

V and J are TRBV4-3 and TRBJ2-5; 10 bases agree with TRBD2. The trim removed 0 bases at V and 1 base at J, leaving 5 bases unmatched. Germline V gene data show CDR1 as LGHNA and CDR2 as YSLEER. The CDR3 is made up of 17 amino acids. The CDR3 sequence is CASSQDRVAGGQETQYF. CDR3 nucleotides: TGCGCCAGCAGCCAAGATAGGGTAGCGGGGGGCCAAGAGACCCAGTACTTC.

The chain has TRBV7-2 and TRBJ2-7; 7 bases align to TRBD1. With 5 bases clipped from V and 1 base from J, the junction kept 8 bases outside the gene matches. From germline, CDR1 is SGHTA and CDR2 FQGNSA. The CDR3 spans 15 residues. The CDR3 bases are TGTGCCAGCAGCCCTAGGACAGGAGGATCCTACGAGCAGTACTTC. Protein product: CASSPRTGGSYEQYF.

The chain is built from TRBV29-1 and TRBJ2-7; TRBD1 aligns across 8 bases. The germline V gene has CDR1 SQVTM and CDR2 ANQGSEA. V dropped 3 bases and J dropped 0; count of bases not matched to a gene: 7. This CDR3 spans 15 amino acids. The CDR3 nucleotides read TGCAGCGTTGAGGGGACAGGATCAATCTCCTACGAGCAGTACTTC. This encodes CSVEGTGSISYEQYF.

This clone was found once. The CDR3 spells CASSQDRNSLDEQYF. CDR3 in DNA: TGCGCCAGCAGCCAAGATCGTAACTCCCTGGACGAGCAGTACTTC. The V gene is TRBV4-3, the J gene TRBJ2-7; D unclear. The CDR3 length is 15 residues. V was shortened by 0 bases and J by 5 bases, with 14 bases between the two germline ends. The germline CDR1 and CDR2 sequences are LGHNA and YSLEER.

CDR3 nucleotides: TGCGCCAGCAGCCCGAGACTAAGCCCCGGCGAAAATCGCGAGCAGTACTTC. As protein: CASSPRLSPGENREQYF. V gene TRBV4-1 combines with J gene TRBJ2-7; D is possibly TRBD2 (5 bases). There are 17 residues in the CDR3. Looked up from germline, CDR1 is MGHRA and CDR2 is YSYEKL. The V end lost 4 bases, the J end lost 6 bases, and 25 bases lay between the germline ends.

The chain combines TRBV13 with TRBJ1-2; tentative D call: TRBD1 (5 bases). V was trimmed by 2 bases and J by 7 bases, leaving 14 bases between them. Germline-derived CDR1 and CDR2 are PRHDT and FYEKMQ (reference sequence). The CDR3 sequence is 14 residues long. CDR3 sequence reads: CASSLSGGDRGYTF. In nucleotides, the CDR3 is TGTGCCAGCAGCTTATCGGGGGGAGACCGTGGCTACACCTTC.

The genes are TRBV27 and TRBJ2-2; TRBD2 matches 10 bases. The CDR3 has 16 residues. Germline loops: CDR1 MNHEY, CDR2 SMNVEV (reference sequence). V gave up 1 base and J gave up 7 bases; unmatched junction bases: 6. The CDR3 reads CASSLLAGGFSGELFF. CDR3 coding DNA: TGTGCCAGCAGTTTATTAGCGGGAGGTTTTAGCGGGGAGCTGTTTTTT.

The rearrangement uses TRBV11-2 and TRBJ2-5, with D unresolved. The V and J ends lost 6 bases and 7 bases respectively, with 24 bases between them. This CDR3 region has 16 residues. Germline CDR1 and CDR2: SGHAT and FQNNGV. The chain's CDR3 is CASSSIRFGGPGTQYF. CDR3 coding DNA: TGTGCCAGCAGTTCAATTAGGTTCGGCGGCCCGGGGACCCAGTACTTC.

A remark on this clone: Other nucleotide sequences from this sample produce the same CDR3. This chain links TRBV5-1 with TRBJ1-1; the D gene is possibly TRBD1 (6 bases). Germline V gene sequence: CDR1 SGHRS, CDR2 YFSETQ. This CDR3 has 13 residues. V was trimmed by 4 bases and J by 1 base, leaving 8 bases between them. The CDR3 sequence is CASSLQGNTEAFF. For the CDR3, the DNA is TGCGCCAGCAGCCTACAGGGGAACACTGAAGCTTTCTTT.

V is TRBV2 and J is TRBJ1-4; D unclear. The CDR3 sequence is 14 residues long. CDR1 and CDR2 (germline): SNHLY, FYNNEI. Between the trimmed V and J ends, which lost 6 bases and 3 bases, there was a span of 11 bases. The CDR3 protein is CASSGGSANEKLFF. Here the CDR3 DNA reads TGTGCCAGCAGCGGAGGCTCAGCTAATGAAAAACTGTTTTTT.

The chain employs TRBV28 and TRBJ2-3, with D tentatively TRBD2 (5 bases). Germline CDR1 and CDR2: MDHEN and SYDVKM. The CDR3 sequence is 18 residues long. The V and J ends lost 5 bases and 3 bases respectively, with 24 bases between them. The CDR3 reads CASSIPPFRAVKTDTQYF. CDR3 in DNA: TGTGCCAGCAGTATACCCCCCTTTAGAGCGGTGAAGACAGATACGCAGTATTTT.

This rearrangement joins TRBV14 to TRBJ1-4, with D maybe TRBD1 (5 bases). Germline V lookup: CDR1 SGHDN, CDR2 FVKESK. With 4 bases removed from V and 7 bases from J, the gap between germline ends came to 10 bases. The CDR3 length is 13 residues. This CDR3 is CASSRPGGEKLFF. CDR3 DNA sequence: TGTGCCAGCAGCCGGCCCGGGGGTGAAAAACTGTTTTTT.

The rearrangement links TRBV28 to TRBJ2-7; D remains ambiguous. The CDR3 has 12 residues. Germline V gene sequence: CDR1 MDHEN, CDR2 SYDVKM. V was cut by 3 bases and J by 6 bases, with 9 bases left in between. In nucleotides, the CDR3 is TGTGCCAGCAGTTTTCCCGCTATCGAGCAGTACTTC. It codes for CASSFPAIEQYF.

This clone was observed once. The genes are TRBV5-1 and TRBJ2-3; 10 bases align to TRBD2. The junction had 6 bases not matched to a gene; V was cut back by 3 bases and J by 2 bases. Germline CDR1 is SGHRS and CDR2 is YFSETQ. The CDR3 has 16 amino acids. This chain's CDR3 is CASSYRTSGYTDTQYF. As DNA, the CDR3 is TGCGCCAGCAGCTACAGGACTAGCGGTTACACAGATACGCAGTATTTT.

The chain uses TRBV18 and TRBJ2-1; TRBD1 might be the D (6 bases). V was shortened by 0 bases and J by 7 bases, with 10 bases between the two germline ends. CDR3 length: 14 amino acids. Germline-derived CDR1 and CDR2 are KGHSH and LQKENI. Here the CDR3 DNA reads TGTGCCAGCTCACCACCGGGGACAAGTAATGAGCAGTTCTTC. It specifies CASSPPGTSNEQFF. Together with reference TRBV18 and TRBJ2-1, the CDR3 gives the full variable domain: NAGVMQNPRHLVRRRGQEARLRCSPMKGHSHVYWYRQLPEEGLKFMVYLQKENIIDESGMPKERFSAEFPKEGPSILRIQQVVRGDSAAYFCASSPPGTSNEQFFGPGTRLTVL.

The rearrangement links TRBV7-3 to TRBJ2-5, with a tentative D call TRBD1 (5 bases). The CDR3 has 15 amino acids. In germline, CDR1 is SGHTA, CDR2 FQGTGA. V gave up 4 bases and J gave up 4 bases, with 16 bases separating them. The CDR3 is CASSSTRSRAETQYF. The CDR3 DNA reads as TGTGCCAGCAGCTCTACCCGGTCCAGGGCAGAGACCCAGTACTTC.

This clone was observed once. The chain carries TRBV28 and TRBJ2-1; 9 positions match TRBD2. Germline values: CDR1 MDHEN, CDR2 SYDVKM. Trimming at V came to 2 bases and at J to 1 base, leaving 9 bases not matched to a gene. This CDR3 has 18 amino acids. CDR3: CASSLPSKREVSYNEQFF. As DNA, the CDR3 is TGTGCCAGCAGTTTACCCTCCAAGCGGGAGGTGTCCTACAATGAGCAGTTCTTC.

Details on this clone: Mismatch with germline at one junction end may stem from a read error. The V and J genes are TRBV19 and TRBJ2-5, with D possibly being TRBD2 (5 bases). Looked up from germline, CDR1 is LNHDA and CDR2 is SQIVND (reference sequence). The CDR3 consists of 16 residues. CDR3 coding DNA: TGTGCCAGTAGTCCTTCTATGCTTCTAGCTCTAGAGGCCCAGTACTTC. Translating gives CASSPSMLLALEAQYF.

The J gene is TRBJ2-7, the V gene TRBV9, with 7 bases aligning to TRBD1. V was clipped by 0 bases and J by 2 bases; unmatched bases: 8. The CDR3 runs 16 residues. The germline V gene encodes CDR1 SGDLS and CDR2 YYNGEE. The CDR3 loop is CASSVGPEQGTYEQYF. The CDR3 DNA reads TGTGCCAGCAGCGTAGGACCGGAACAGGGGACCTACGAGCAGTACTTC. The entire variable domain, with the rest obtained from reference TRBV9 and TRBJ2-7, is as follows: DSGVTQTPKHLITATGQRVTLRCSPRSGDLSVYWYQQSLDQGLQFLIQYYNGEERAKGNILERFSAQQFPDLHSELNLSSLELGDSALYFCASSVGPEQGTYEQYFGPGTRLTVT.

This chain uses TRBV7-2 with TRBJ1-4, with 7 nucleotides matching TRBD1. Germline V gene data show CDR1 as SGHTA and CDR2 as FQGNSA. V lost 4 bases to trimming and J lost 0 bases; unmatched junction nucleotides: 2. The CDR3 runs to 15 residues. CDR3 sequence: CASSSDRATNEKLFF. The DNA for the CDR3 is TGTGCCAGCAGCTCAGACAGGGCAACTAATGAAAAACTGTTTTTT.

In DNA, the CDR3 is TGTGCCAGCTCACCGAGATACCCTCCTTACGAGCAGTACTTC. It is translated as CASSPRYPPYEQYF. The chain uses TRBV18 and TRBJ2-7; D not resolved. Germline values: CDR1 KGHSH, CDR2 LQKENI. Trimming shortened V by 3 bases and J by 4 bases, and 13 bases separated the two germline ends. This CDR3 is built from 14 residues.

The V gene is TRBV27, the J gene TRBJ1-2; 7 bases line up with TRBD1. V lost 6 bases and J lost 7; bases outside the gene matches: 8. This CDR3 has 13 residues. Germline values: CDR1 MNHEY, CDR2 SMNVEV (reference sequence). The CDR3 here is CASSLTGRSGYTF. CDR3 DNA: TGTGCCAGCAGCTTGACAGGGAGATCTGGCTACACCTTC.

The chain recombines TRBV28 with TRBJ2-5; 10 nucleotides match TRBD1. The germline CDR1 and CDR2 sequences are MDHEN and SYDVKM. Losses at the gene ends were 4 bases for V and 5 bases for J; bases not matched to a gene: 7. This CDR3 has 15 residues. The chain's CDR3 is CASSSLTGGLETQYF. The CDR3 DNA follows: TGTGCCAGCAGTTCACTGACAGGGGGCTTGGAGACCCAGTACTTC. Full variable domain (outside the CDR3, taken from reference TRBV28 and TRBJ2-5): DVKVTQSSRYLVKRTGEKVFLECVQDMDHENMFWYRQDPGLGLRLIYFSYDVKMKEKGDIPEGYSVSREKKERFSLILESASTNQTSMYLCASSSLTGGLETQYFGPGTRLLVL.

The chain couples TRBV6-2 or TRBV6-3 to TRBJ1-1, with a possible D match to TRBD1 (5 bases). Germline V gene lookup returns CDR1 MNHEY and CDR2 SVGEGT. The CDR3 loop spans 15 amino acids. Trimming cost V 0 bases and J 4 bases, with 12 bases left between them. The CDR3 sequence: CASSYSRQGGTEAFF. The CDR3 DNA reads TGTGCCAGCAGTTACTCGAGGCAGGGTGGCACTGAAGCTTTCTTT.

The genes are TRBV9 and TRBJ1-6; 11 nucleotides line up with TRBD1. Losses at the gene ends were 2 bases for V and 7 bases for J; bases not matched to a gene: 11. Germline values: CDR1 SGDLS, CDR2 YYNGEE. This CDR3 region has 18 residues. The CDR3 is CASSVGTGGGLGNSPLHF. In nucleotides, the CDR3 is TGTGCCAGCAGCGTCGGGACAGGGGGTGGTCTGGGGAATTCACCCCTCCACTTT.

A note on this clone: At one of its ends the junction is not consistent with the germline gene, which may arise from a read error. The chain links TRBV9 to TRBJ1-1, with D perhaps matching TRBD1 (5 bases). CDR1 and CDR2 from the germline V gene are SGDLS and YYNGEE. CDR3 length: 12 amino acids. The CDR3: CASSVTGGRTDF. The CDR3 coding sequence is TGTGCCAGCAGCGTGACTGGGGGGAGGACGGACTTT.

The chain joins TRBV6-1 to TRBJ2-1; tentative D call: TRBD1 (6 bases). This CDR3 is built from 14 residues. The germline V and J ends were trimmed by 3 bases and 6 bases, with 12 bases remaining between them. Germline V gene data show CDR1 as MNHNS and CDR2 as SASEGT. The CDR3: CASSDNREINEQFF. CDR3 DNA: TGTGCCAGCAGTGATAACAGGGAGATCAATGAGCAGTTCTTC.